This T cell receptor (beta chain) was sequenced for a study of shared clonotypes between healthy human individuals. Study-level background: Researchers drew samples from a couple of women and a few men aged 18 to 49.

The split of CD4+ cells yielded CD45RA+ naive and CD45RA-negative memory subsets. About this clone itself: Its antigen is not identified.

Here immunoSEQ multiplex PCR was the method, and the copy in TCRdb shows in-frame clones only, minus some. In the table there are hundreds of thousands of clones, about two thirds of which are singletons. Study findings and constraints: Donor clonotype sharing was expected to depend on sequencing depth.

The CDR3 is 17 residues long. The germline V gene has CDR1 LNHNV and CDR2 YYDKDF (reference sequence). The V and J ends lost 5 bases and 5 bases, in that order; junction bases with no gene match: 10. Material for sequencing was memory CD4+ T cells sorted from blood. Subset denoted: CD45RA-negative fraction. The sequence was obtained from a woman between 25 and 40 years old in good health. The J gene is TRBJ2-2, the V gene TRBV15, with 11 bases fitting TRBD2. In nucleotides, the CDR3 is TGTGCCACCAGCTCCCTCATAGCGGGAGGGAGAACCGGGGAGCTGTTTTTT. Its protein product is CATSSLIAGGRTGELFF.